A selection of T cell receptor beta chains follows, all from one sample in a study of regulatory T cells in long-lasting Graves disease. TCRdb re-analysed the multiplex PCR reads in MiXCR, keeping a single row per CDR3 protein. The sample contains hundreds of thousands of distinct CDR3 sequences, about a sixth of which appear only once. The sample in question was peripheral blood mononuclear cells (PBMCs), obtained at new diagnosis, from a patient treated with antithyroid drugs. These receptors came from a female donor with Graves disease. Both conserved end residues are part of each CDR3. Fields, in order: V gene, CDR3 length, D gene, J gene, CDR3 protein. A D gene is named only where the DNA matches it firmly.

TRBV27	17	TRBD2	TRBJ2-3	CASSLSIAGGLGYTQYF
TRBV20-1	12	.	TRBJ2-5	CSASQRQETQYF
TRBV11-2	16	TRBD2	TRBJ2-7	CASSLPRTSGRYKQYF
TRBV3-1	12	.	TRBJ2-5	CASSHLRETQYF
TRBV7-9	17	.	TRBJ2-6	CASSLRPGAGGANVLTF
TRBV28	14	.	TRBJ2-4	CASSLRQNKNIQYF
TRBV7-9	16	TRBD1	TRBJ2-4	CASSLSGQVAKNIQYF
TRBV5-1	15	.	TRBJ2-7	CASSGAGAPSYEQYF
TRBV18	14	TRBD1	TRBJ1-1	CASSPGTGITEAFF
TRBV10-2	16	TRBD2	TRBJ2-5	CATQSIGTKVKETQYF
TRBV29-1	15	TRBD2	TRBJ2-2	CSVESGGRGSGELFF
TRBV14	13	.	TRBJ2-1	CASSKAALNEQFF
TRBV5-1	14	TRBD1	TRBJ1-1	CASSLGQGFTEAFF
TRBV12-3/TRBV12-4	17	.	TRBJ2-5	CASSPNWQEGAGETQYF
TRBV12-3/TRBV12-4	13	.	TRBJ2-3	CASSSIGADTQYF
TRBV4-3	17	TRBD2	TRBJ2-5	CASSQATSGNYQETQYF
TRBV20-1	16	.	TRBJ2-7	CSARGPRRAGTYEQYF
TRBV5-1	14	TRBD1	TRBJ2-1	CASSFEGARDEQFF
TRBV11-2	14	.	TRBJ2-3	CASSLGFGKDTQYF
TRBV7-9	15	TRBD1	TRBJ1-6	CASSAGDREWGPLHF
TRBV28	13	TRBD1	TRBJ1-1	CASSLGQGMIAFF
TRBV7-2	12	.	TRBJ2-7	CASSLDGREQYF
TRBV20-1	15	.	TRBJ2-3	CSAPRGLASTDTQYF
TRBV7-2	18	TRBD2	TRBJ2-3	CASSFRGREELSTDTQYF
TRBV27	13	.	TRBJ2-5	CASSYRLQETQYF
TRBV11-2	15	.	TRBJ2-7	CASRNVGGPAYEQYF
TRBV20-1	16	.	TRBJ1-1	CSARVGARTMDTEAFF
TRBV29-1	14	.	TRBJ1-4	CSVVGGTTNEKLFF
TRBV20-1	11	.	TRBJ2-3	CSAQRSDTQYF
TRBV12-3/TRBV12-4	13	.	TRBJ1-2	CASSLDHRGGYTF
TRBV30	13	TRBD1	TRBJ1-4	CAWSATGGQKLFF
TRBV5-1	15	.	TRBJ1-4	CASSLARATNEKLFF
TRBV12-5	16	.	TRBJ2-2	CASGLGAGSLTGELFF
TRBV6-2/TRBV6-3	15	.	TRBJ2-7	CASSNWGLQLYEQYF
TRBV15	15	.	TRBJ2-1	CATSSSQGGYNEQFF
TRBV25-1	17	.	TRBJ1-2	CASSEFSITESNYGYTF
TRBV5-5	15	.	TRBJ1-1	CASSFSTGFATEAFF
TRBV7-3	16	.	TRBJ2-6	CASSVFGGSGANVLTF
TRBV7-9	16	TRBD1	TRBJ2-3	CASSPKTGGSPDTQYF
TRBV6-1	13	TRBD1	TRBJ2-1	CASRLQGVGEQFF
TRBV5-1	15	.	TRBJ1-6	CASSFRDTDYSPLHF
TRBV19	14	TRBD1	TRBJ2-7	CASSEFRGPGEQYF
TRBV9	14	.	TRBJ1-3	CASSAQTGGNTIYF
TRBV6-1	12	.	TRBJ1-1	CASSLGITEAFF
TRBV13	15	.	TRBJ2-7	CASSFSGTSSYEQYF
TRBV4-1	16	TRBD1	TRBJ2-1	CASSQEPGQSYNEQFF
TRBV2	18	TRBD2	TRBJ2-3	CASSEARASGGPGDTQYF
TRBV13	12	.	TRBJ2-5	CASSFGQETQYF
TRBV7-6	14	.	TRBJ2-7	CASSRGPDGYEQYF
TRBV28	15	.	TRBJ1-1	CASSLPGRSNTEAFF
TRBV28	16	TRBD2	TRBJ2-1	CASSFGSSRGGNEQFF
TRBV29-1	14	.	TRBJ2-3	CSVRLPYRTDTQYF
TRBV11-2	14	.	TRBJ2-7	CASSPRGTPLEQYF
TRBV28	15	.	TRBJ2-3	CASSLSGVKWDTQYF
TRBV27	17	TRBD2	TRBJ2-3	CASSLTGIAGVTDTQYF
TRBV6-4	15	TRBD1	TRBJ2-1	CASSTTGGIDNEQFF
TRBV6-1	15	.	TRBJ2-5	CASSEMGTTQETQYF
TRBV3-1	15	TRBD2	TRBJ2-7	CASSQVLAEPYEQYF
TRBV12-5	13	.	TRBJ1-1	CANAGVGNTEAFF